The following is a TCR beta chain sequence with its context. Here immunoSEQ multiplex PCR was the method, and the copy in TCRdb shows in-frame clones only, minus some. The sample shows 75,000 to 95,000 clones, less than 85% of them seen only once. The data were taken from a study of OX40 agonist ivuxolimab in advanced cancers. With 7 bases removed from V and 3 bases from J, the gap between germline ends came to 18 bases. From germline, CDR1 is MDHEN and CDR2 SYDVKM. The CDR3 contains 16 residues. The sample in question was CD4+ or CD8+ T cells sorted from blood, obtained in a trial of the OX40 agonist ivuxolimab. The V gene is TRBV28, the J gene TRBJ1-4; TRBD1 is a possible D gene (5 bases). The clonotype originates from an adult with an advanced solid tumor such as melanoma, head and neck, liver or kidney cancer. The CDR3 DNA follows: TGTGCCAGCAAACGGCTCAGAGGGGCCGCTAATGAAAAACTGTTTTTT. It encodes CASKRLRGAANEKLFF.